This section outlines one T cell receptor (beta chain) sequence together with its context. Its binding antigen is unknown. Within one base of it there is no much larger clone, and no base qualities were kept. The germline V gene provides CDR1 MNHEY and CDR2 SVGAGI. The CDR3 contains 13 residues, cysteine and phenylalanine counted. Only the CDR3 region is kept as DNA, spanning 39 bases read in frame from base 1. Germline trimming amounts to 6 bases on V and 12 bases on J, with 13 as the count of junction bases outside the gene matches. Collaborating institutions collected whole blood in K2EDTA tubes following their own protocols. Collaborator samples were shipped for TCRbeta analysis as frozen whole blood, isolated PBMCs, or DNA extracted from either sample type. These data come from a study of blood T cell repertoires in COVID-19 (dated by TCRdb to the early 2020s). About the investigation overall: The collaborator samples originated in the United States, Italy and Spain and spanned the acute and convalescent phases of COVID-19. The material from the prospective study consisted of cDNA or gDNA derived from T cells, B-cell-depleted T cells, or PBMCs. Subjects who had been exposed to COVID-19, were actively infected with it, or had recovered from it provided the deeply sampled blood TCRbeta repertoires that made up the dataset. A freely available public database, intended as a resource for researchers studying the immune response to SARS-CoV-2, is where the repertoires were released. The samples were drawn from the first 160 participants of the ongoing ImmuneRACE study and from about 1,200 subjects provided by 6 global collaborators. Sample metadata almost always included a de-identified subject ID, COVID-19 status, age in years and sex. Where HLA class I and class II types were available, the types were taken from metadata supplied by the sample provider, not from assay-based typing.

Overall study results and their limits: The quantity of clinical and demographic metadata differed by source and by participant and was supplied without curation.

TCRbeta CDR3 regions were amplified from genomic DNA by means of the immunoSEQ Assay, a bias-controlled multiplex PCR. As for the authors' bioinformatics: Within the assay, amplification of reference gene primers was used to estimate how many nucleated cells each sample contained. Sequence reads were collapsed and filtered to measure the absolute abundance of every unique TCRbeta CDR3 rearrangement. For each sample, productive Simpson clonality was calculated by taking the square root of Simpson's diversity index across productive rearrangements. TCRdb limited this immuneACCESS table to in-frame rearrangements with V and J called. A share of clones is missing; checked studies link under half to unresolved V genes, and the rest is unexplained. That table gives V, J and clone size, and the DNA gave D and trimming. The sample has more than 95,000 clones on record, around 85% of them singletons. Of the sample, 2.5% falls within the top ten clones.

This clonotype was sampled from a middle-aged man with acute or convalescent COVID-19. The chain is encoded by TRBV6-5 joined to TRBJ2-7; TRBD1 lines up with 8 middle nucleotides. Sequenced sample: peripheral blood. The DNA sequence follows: TGTGCCAGCAGCCTACCCGCCCGACAGGGGCCGTACTTC. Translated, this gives CASSLPARQGPYF.